This T cell receptor beta chain derives from a study of regulatory T cells in long-lasting Graves disease. Trimming removed 2 bases from V and 0 bases from J, with 6 bases in between. This CDR3 comprises 14 residues. Germline-derived CDR1 and CDR2 are KGHDR and SFDVKD. Time point: newly diagnosed GD, antithyroid drugs for less than 3 months. The TCR library was made from RNA extracted from PBMCs. With iRepertoire HTBI primers and Arm-PCR of CDR3 regions, TCR beta libraries were built. TCRdb fed the multiplex PCR reads into MiXCR, producing one record per CDR3 protein. The sample yields roughly 250,000 distinct CDR3 sequences, roughly 18% seen once. Many counts were recorded for this clonotype. These data were likewise used in another study, on T cells in Graves' hyperthyroidism and ophthalmopathy.

The sequences come from peripheral blood mononuclear cells (PBMCs), collected at new diagnosis, from a patient treated with antithyroid drugs. This clonotype was obtained from a woman between 25 and 40 years old with Graves disease. The chain couples TRBV24-1 to TRBJ1-2; D is uncertain. Here the CDR3 reads CATSDSSANYGYTF. CDR3 nucleotide sequence: TGTGCCACCAGTGATTCTTCGGCTAACTATGGCTACACCTTC.